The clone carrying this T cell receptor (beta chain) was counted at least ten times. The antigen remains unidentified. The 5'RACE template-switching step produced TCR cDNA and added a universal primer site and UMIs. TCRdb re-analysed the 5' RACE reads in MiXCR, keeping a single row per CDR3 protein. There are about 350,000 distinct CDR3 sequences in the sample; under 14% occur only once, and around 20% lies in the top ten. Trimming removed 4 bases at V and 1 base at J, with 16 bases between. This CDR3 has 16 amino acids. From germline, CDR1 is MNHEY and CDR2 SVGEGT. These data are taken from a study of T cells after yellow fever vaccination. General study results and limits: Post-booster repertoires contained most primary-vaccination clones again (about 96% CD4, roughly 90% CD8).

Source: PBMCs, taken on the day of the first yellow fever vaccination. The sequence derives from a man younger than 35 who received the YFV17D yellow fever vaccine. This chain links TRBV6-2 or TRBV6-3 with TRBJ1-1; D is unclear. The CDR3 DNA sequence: TGTGCCAGCAGTTCCCACGTCGCGGAAGGGAACACTGAAGCTTTCTTT. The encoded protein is CASSSHVAEGNTEAFF.